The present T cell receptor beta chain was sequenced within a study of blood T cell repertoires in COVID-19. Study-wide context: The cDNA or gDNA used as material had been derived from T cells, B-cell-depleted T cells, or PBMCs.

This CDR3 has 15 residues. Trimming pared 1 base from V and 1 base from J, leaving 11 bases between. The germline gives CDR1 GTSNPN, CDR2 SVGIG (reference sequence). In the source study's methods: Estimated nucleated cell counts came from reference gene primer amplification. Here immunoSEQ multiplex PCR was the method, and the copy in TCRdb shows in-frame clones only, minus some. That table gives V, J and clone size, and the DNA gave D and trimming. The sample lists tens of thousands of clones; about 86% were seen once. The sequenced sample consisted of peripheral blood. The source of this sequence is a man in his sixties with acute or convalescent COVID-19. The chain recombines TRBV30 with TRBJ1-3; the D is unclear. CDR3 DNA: TGTGCCTGGAGTGCTCCCTCCGGTTCTGGAAACACCATATATTTT. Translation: CAWSAPSGSGNTIYF.